The 7 T cell receptor beta chains given below trace back to one sample, sequenced in a study of cytotoxic CD8 clonotypes in ibrutinib-treated CLL. Here immunoSEQ multiplex PCR was the method, and the copy in TCRdb shows in-frame clones only, minus some. The sample consists of approximately 210,000 clones, around 72% of them appearing once. The specimen was PBMCs, collected after 24 months of ibrutinib treatment. All receptors come from a human donor with chronic lymphocytic leukemia.

The V and J genes are TRBV28 and TRBJ2-7; D remains ambiguous. Germline V gene data show CDR1 as MDHEN and CDR2 as SYDVKM. V was pared by 3 bases and J by 1 base, with 16 bases between. This CDR3 is 16 amino acids long. The DNA of the CDR3 is TGTGCCAGCAGTTTTTTGGCCCTTCAGGCGTCCTACGAGCAGTACTTC. As protein: CASSFLALQASYEQYF.

This sequence joins TRBV7-9 and TRBJ1-1, with D possibly TRBD1 on 5 matching bases. The V end was cut by 5 bases, the J end by 5 bases, with 15 bases between. The CDR3 consists of 14 residues. Looked up from germline, CDR1 is SEHNR and CDR2 is FQNEAQ (reference sequence). CDR3 DNA sequence: TGTGCCAGCAGCGCAACAACAGGTGGGACTGAAGCTTTCTTT. This translates into CASSATTGGTEAFF.

This chain joins TRBV7-2 and TRBJ2-5, with 11 bases identical to TRBD2. Germline trimming cut 6 bases from V and 5 bases from J; bases unmatched to any gene: 8. Per the germline V gene, CDR1 is SGHTA and CDR2 is FQGNSA. The CDR3 has 15 residues. In DNA, the CDR3 is TGTGCCAGCAGTCGTCTAGCGGGAGGTTGGGAGACCCAGTACTTC. As protein: CASSRLAGGWETQYF.

This rearrangement joins TRBV15 to TRBJ2-7; 11 nucleotides match TRBD2. Trimming cost V 5 bases and J 2 bases; bases outside gene matches: 11. This CDR3 contains 17 residues. Germline loops: CDR1 LNHNV, CDR2 YYDKDF (reference sequence). The CDR3, as DNA: TGTGCCACCAGCCCTCTAGCGGGGGGAAGTAACACCTACGAGCAGTACTTC. It translates to CATSPLAGGSNTYEQYF. The whole variable domain, filled in from reference TRBV15 and TRBJ2-7, reads DAMVIQNPRYQVTQFGKPVTLSCSQTLNHNVMYWYQQKSSQAPKLLFHYYDKDFNNEADTPDNFQSRRPNTSFCFLDIRSPGLGDTAMYLCATSPLAGGSNTYEQYFGPGTRLTVT.

The CDR3 reads CASSYSPGGTDTQYF. CDR3 nucleotides: TGTGCCAGCAGTTACTCACCAGGGGGCACAGATACGCAGTATTTT. This chain connects TRBV6-5 to TRBJ2-3; a possible D gene is TRBD1 (6 bases). The CDR3 length is 15 residues. Germline assignment: CDR1 MNHEY and CDR2 SVGAGI. The V end was cut by 0 bases, the J end by 1 base, with 8 bases between.

The chain combines TRBV10-3 with TRBJ2-2; D is ambiguous. Germline CDR1 is ENHRY and CDR2 is SYGVKD. Trimming took off 3 bases at V and 6 bases at J, with 5 bases between the two ends. This CDR3 is 12 amino acids long. For the CDR3, the DNA is TGTGCCATCAGTGACGGAGCCGGGGAGCTGTTTTTT. It specifies CAISDGAGELFF.

This clone was seen a few times. The J gene is TRBJ2-7, the V gene TRBV5-1; D is undetermined. Germline lookup yields CDR1 SGHRS and CDR2 YFSETQ. The ends were cut back, 1 base at V and 7 bases at J, with 9 bases in the middle. CDR3 size: 12 residues. The DNA of the CDR3 is TGCGCCAGCAGCTTGTCACTCGATGAGCAGTACTTC. It codes for CASSLSLDEQYF.